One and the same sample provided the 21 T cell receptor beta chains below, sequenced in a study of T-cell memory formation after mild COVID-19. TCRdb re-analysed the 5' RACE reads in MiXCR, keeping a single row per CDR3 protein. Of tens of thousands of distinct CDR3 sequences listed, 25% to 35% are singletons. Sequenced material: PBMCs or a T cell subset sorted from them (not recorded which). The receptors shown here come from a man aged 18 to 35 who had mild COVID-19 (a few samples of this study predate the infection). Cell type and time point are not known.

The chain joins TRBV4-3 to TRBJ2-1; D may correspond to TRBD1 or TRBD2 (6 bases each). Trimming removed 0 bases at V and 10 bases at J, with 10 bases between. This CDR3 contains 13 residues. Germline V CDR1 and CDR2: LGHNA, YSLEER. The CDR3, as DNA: TGCGCCAGCAGCCAAGATGTAGGGGGGGAGCAGTTCTTC. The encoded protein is CASSQDVGGEQFF.

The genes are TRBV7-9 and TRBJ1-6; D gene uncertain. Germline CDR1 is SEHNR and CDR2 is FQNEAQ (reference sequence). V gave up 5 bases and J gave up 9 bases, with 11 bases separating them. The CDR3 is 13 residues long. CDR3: CASSPPITSPLHF. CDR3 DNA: TGTGCCAGCAGCCCGCCAATCACTTCACCCCTCCACTTT.

CDR3 sequence: CASTGAYEQYF. In DNA form, the CDR3 reads TGTGCCAGTACCGGGGCCTACGAGCAGTACTTC. V usage is TRBV6-2 or TRBV6-3 and J usage is TRBJ2-7; TRBD2 is a possible D gene (5 bases). Trimming removed 9 bases from V and 2 bases from J, with 8 bases in between. CDR1 and CDR2 (germline): MNHEY, SVGEGT. The CDR3 is 11 residues long.

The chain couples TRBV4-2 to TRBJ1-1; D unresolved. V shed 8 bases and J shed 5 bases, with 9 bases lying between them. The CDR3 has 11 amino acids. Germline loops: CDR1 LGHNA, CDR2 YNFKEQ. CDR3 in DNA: TGTGCCAGCGGGCCTGGGACTGAAGCTTTCTTT. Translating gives CASGPGTEAFF.

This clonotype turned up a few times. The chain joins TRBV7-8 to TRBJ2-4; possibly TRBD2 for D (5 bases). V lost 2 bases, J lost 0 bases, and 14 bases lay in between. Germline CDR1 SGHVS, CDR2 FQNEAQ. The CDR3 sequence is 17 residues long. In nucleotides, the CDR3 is TGTGCCAGCAGCTTACCCCCTTCTCGGGGAGCCAAAAACATTCAGTACTTC. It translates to CASSLPPSRGAKNIQYF.

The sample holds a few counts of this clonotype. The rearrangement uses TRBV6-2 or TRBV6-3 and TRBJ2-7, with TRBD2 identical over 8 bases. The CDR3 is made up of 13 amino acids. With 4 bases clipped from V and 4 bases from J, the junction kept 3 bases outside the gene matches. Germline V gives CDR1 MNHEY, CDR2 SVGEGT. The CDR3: CASSFPSGYEQYV. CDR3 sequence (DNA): TGTGCCAGCAGTTTCCCTAGCGGGTACGAGCAGTACGTC.

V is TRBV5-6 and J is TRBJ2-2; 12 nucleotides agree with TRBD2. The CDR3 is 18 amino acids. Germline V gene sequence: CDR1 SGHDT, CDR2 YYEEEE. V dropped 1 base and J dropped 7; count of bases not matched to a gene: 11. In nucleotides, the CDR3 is TGTGCCAGCAGCTTGCCCCTTCTAGCGGGGGGGCCCGGCGGGGAGCTGTTTTTT. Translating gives CASSLPLLAGGPGGELFF.

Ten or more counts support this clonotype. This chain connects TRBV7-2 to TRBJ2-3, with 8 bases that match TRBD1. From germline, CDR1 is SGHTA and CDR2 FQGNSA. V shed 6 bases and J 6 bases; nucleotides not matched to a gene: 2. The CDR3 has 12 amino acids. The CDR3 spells CASRQGADTQYF. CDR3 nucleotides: TGTGCCAGCAGGCAGGGGGCGGATACGCAGTATTTT.

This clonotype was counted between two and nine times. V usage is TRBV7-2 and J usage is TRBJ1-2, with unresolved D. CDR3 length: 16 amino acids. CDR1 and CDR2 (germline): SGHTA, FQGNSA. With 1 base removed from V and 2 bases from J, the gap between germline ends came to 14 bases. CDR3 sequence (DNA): TGTGCCAGCAGCTTAGTCTTCCGGGAACGGAACTATGGCTACACCTTC. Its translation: CASSLVFRERNYGYTF.

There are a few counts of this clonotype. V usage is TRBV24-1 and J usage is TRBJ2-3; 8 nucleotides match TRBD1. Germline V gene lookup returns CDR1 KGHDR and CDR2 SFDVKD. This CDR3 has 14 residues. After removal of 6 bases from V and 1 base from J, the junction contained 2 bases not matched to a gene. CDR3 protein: CATSQDRGTDTQYF. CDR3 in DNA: TGTGCCACCAGTCAGGACAGGGGCACAGATACGCAGTATTTT.

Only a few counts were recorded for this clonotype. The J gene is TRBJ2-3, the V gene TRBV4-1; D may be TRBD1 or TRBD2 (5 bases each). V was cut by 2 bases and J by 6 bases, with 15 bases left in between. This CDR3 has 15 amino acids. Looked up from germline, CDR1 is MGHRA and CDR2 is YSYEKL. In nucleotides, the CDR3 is TGCGCCAGCAGCCAAAATTTGGGCAGGGACGATACGCAGTATTTT. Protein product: CASSQNLGRDDTQYF.

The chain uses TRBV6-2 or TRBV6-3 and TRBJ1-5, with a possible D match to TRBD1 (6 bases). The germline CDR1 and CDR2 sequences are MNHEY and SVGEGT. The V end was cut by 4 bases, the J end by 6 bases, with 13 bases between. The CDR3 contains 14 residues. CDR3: CASSLGGHSQPQHF. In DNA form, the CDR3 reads TGTGCCAGCAGTTTAGGGGGTCACAGTCAGCCCCAGCATTTT.

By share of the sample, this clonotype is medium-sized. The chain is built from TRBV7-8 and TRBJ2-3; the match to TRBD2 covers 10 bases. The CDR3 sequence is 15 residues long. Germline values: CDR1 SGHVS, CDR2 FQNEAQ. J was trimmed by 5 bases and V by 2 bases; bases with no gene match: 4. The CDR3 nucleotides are TGTGCCAGCAGCTTACAGCGGGGGGGCCGAGATACGCAGTATTTT. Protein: CASSLQRGGRDTQYF. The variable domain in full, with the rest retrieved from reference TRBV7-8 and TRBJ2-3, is GAGVSQSPRYKVAKRGQDVALRCDPISGHVSLFWYQQALGQGPEFLTYFQNEAQLDKSGLPSDRFFAERPEGSVSTLKIQRTQQEDSAVYLCASSLQRGGRDTQYFGPGTRLTVL.

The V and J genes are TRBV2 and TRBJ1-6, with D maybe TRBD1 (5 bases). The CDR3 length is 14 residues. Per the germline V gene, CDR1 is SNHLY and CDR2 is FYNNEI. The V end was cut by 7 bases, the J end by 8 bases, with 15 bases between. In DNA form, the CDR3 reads TGTGCCAGCAACACGGGGCAGTGGGATTCACCCCTCCACTTT. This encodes CASNTGQWDSPLHF.

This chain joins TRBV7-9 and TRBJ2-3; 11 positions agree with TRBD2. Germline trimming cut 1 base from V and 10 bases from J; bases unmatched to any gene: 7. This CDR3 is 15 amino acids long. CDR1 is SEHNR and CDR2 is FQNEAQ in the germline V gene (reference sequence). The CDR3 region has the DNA TGTGCCAGCAGCTTAGAGACTAGCGGGGTCCAGGCGCAGTATTTT. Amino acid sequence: CASSLETSGVQAQYF.

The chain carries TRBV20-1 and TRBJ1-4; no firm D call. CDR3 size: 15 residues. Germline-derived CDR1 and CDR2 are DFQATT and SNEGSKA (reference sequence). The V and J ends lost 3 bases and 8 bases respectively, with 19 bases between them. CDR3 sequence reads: CSARVPWLDHEKLFF. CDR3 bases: TGCAGTGCTAGGGTCCCGTGGCTCGACCACGAAAAACTGTTTTTT.

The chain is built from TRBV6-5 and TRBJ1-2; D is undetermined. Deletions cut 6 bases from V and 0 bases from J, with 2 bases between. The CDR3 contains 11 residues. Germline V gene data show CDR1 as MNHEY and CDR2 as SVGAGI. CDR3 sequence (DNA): TGTGCCAGCAGATCTAACTATGGCTACACCTTC. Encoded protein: CASRSNYGYTF.

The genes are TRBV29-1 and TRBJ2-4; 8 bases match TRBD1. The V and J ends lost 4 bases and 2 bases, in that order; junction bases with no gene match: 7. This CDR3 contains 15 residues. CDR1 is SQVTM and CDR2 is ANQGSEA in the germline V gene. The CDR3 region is CSVGDRFGTKNIQYF. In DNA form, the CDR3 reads TGCAGCGTTGGGGACAGGTTCGGTACCAAAAACATTCAGTACTTC.

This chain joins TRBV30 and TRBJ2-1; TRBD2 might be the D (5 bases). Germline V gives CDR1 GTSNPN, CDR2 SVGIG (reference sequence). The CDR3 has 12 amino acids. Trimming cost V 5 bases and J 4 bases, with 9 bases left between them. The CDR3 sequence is CAWSTRYNEQFF. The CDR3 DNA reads TGTGCCTGGTCTACTAGATACAATGAGCAGTTCTTC. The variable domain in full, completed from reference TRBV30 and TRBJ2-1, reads SQTIHQWPATLVQPVGSPLSLECTVEGTSNPNLYWYRQAAGRGLQLLFYSVGIGQISSEVPQNLSASRPQDRQFILSSKKLLLSDSGFYLCAWSTRYNEQFFGPGTRLTVL.

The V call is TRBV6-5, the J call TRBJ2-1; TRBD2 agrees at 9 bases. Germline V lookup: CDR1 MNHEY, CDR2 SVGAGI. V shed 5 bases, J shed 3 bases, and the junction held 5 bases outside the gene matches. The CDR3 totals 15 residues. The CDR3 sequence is CASSPLAGLYNEQFF. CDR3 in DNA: TGTGCCAGCAGTCCACTAGCGGGTCTCTACAATGAGCAGTTCTTC.

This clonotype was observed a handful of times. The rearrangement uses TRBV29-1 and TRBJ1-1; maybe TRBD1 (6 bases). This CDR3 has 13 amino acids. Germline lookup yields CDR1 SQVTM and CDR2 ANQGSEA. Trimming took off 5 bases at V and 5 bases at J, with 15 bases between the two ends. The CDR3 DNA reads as TGCAGCGTTCTTGGGGGCAGAGGAACTGAAGCTTTCTTT. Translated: CSVLGGRGTEAFF.